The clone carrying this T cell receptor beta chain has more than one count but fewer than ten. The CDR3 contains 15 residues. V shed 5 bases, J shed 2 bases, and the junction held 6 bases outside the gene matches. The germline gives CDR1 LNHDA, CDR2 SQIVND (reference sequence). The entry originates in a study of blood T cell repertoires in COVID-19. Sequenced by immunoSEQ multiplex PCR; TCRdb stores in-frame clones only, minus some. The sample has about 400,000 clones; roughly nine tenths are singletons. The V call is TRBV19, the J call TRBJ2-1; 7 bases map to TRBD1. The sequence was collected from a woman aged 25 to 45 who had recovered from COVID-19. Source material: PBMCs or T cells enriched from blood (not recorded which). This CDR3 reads CASSATGNPYNEQFF. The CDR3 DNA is TGTGCCAGTAGTGCGACAGGGAATCCCTACAATGAGCAGTTCTTC.